The clone carrying this TCR beta chain was recorded a few times. This entry is derived from a study of blood T cell repertoires in COVID-19. The protocol was immunoSEQ multiplex PCR, while the TCRdb copy is restricted to in-frame clones and leaves out a portion. The table shows approximately 490,000 clones, with 87% occurring only once. V lost 3 bases and J 6 bases, leaving 5 bases between the germline ends. CDR1 is DFQATT, CDR2 SNEGSKA, per germline (reference sequence). This CDR3 contains 11 residues. V gene TRBV20-1 combines with J gene TRBJ1-4, with D unresolved. The sequence came from a woman between 18 and 29 years old who had recovered from COVID-19. The specimen was PBMCs or T cells enriched from blood (not recorded which). In DNA, the CDR3 is TGCAGTGCTAGGGCAGATGAAAAACTGTTTTTT. Its translation is CSARADEKLFF.